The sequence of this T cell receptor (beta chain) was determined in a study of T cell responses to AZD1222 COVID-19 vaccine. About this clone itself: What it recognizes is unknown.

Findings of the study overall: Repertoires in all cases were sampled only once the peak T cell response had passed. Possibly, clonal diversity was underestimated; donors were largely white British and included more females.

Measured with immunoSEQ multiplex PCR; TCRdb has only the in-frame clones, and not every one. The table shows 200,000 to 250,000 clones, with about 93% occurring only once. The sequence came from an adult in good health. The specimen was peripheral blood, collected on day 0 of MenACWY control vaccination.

The CDR3, as DNA: TGTGCCAGCAGGTTTGGCACCAGTAACTATGGCTACACCTTC. The encoded protein is CASRFGTSNYGYTF. V gene TRBV28 combines with J gene TRBJ1-2; no clear D gene. The CDR3 has 14 amino acids. V was trimmed by 6 bases and J by 1 base, leaving 12 bases between them. The germline V gene has CDR1 MDHEN and CDR2 SYDVKM.